This T cell receptor (beta chain) stems from a study of T cells in lung cancer brain metastases (dated by TCRdb to 2017 to 2018). Study-level background: Most of the 20 patients had a history of tobacco use, with a median of 40 pack-years. A median age at first diagnosis of 45 to 65 years was recorded for the patients, of whom about nine were male and 11 were female. The cohort included 20 or so patients who provided approximately 40 specimens, with each patient contributing one primary lung lesion and one brain metastasis. Of the approximately 20 patients, more than 15 received no interval therapy between resection of the primary and resection of the metastasis. An average DNA integrity number of about 3.9 was found in both primary and metastatic specimens, and no significant difference was detected between sites. A median interval of about 53 weeks was observed between acquisition of the primary and brain metastasis specimens. TCR beta CDR3 repertoires were compared between fully resected primary non-small cell lung cancers and paired brain metastases.

According to the germline V gene (reference sequence), CDR1 reads MNHNY and CDR2 reads SVGAGI. V is pared back by 2 bases and J by 6 bases, with 10 bases lying between the germline termini. Taken from cysteine to phenylalanine, the CDR3 has 13 residues. Only the CDR3 DNA stays, 39 bases, in frame from base 1. Worth noting for this clone: The antigen it binds to is not known. Base qualities are not at hand, and no much larger clone is one base apart.

Patients underwent resection for synchronous oligometastatic disease or delayed recurrence of a solitary brain metastasis. To avoid including cancers other than NSCLC, any patient with a history of multiple malignancies was excluded. Tumor areas were macrodissected from about 5 deparaffinized roughly 10 um unstained sections under guidance from marked H&E slides. Every specimen was formalin-fixed and paraffin-embedded (FFPE). The AllPrep DNA/RNA FFPE Kit was used to extract genomic DNA. Each sample received between roughly 2.24 and 5.5 ug of genomic DNA as input, and paired samples received equal DNA input. TCR beta libraries were constructed with the immunoSEQ hsTCRbeta Kit, which uses multiplexed V and J gene primers in two PCR steps. The pooled libraries, together with positive and negative controls, were sequenced on an Illumina MiSeq running a 100-cycle paired-end protocol. The paper's data handling went like this. The immunoSEQ vendor processed the raw data into normalized, annotated TCR beta repertoire reports. Richness was defined as the number of unique clones by nucleotide sequence, and the iChao1 and Efron-Thisted estimators were used to extrapolate total richness. Paired lesions were characterized and compared using Pielou's evenness, Simpson's index, top-ten clone proportional abundance, and the Morisita overlap index. Here the immuneACCESS table is served through TCRdb, limited to in-frame sequences with V and J called. Missing clones are a known gap in these copies; in checked studies unresolved V genes cover under half, and the rest lacks a known reason. V, J and clone size reflect that table, while D and trimming were determined from the DNA. The sample table lists about 1,200 clones, 70% to 90% of them with a count of one. Roughly 18% of the sample is in the top ten clones.

The study at large found these results: The ten most abundant clones accounted for a significantly larger fraction of the repertoire in brain metastases than in primaries, which suggests clonal expansion. Most clones were found to be lesion-specific, and limited overlap was observed between paired lesions (mean Morisita index about 0.24). Brain metastases contained significantly fewer unique productive clones than the paired primaries (median roughly 1,600 versus 4,900). DNA fragmentation in the FFPE samples may have prevented recovery of the complete infiltrating T cell repertoire. The study could not control for the effects of preoperative corticosteroids on T cell infiltration in brain metastases.

Sequencing was done on a sample of tumor tissue from a brain metastasis. The cell subset or site label for this specimen denotes: paired resected brain metastasis. This clonotype was sampled from a woman between 50 and 59 years old with non-small cell lung cancer that had spread to the brain. The chain uses TRBV6-6 and TRBJ1-2; matching of 5 bases hints at TRBD1 as the D gene. The sequenced DNA: TGTGCCAGCAGTTACGGGCAGGGTCATGGCTACACCTTC. Its protein reads: CASSYGQGHGYTF.